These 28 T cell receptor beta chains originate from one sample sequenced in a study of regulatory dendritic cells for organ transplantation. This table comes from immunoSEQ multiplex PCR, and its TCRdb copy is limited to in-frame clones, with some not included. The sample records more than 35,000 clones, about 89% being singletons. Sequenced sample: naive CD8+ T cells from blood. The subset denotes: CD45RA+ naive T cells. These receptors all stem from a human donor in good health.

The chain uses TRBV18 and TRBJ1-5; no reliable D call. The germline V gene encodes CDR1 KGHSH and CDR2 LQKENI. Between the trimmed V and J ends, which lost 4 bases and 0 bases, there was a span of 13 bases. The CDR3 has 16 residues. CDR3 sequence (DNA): TGTGCCAGCTCACAGGAAGAAAGGTATAGCAATCAGCCCCAGCATTTT. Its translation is CASSQEERYSNQPQHF.

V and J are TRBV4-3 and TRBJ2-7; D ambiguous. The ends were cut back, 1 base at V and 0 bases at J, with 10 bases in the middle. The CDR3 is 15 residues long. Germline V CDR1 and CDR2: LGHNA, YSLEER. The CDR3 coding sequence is TGCGCCAGCAGCCAAGTGGCAGCCCTCTCCTACGAGCAGTACTTC. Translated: CASSQVAALSYEQYF.

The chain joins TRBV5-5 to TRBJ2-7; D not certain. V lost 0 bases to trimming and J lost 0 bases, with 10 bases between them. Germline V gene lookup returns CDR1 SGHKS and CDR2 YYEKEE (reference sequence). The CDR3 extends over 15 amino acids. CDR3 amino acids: CASSLEGSSSYEQYF. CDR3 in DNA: TGTGCCAGCAGCTTGGAGGGCAGCAGCTCCTACGAGCAGTACTTC. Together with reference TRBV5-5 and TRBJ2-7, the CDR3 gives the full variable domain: DAGVTQSPTHLIKTRGQQVTLRCSPISGHKSVSWYQQVLGQGPQFIFQYYEKEERGRGNFPDRFSARQFPNYSSELNVNALLLGDSALYLCASSLEGSSSYEQYFGPGTRLTVT.

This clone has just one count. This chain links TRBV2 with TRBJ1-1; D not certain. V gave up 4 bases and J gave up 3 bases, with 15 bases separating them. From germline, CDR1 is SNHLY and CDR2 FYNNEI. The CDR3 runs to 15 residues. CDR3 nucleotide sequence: TGTGCCAGCAGTGTAACACTCGGGATAGACACTGAAGCTTTCTTT. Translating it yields CASSVTLGIDTEAFF.

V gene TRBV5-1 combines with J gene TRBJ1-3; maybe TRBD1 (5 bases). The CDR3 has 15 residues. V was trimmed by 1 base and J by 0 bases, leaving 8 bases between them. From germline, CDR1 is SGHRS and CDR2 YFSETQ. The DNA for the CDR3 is TGCGCCAGCAGCTTGTCCGGGACCTCTGGAAACACCATATATTTT. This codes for CASSLSGTSGNTIYF.

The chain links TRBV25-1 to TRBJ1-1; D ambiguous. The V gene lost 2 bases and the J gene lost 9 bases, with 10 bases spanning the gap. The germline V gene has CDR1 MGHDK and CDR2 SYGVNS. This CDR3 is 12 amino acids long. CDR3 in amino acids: CASSEGLFKAFF. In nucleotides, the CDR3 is TGTGCCAGCAGTGAAGGCCTTTTCAAAGCTTTCTTT.

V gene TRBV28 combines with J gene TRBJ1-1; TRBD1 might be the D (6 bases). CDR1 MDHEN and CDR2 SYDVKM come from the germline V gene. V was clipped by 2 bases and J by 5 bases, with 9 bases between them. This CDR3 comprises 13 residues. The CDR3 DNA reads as TGTGCCAGCAGTTTAGGGGGGGCAACTGAAGCTTTCTTT. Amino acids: CASSLGGATEAFF.

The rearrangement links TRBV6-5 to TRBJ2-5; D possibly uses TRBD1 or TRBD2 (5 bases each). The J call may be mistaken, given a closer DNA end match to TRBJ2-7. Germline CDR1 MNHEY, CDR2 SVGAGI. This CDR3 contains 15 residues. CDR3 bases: TGTGCCAGCAGTTACCGGGACGGATACTCCTACGAGCAGTACTTC. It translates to CASSYRDGYSYEQYF.

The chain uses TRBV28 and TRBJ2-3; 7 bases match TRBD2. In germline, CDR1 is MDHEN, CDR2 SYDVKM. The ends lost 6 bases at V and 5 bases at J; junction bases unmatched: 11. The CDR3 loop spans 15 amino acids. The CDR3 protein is CASSPGTTSQDTQYF. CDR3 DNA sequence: TGTGCCAGCAGCCCCGGGACTACCTCCCAAGATACGCAGTATTTT.

The CDR3 DNA follows: TGTGCCAGCAGTGCCCTAAGGACAGGGAGCACAGATACGCAGTATTTT. Translated: CASSALRTGSTDTQYF. The chain combines TRBV28 with TRBJ2-3, with 8 nucleotides matching TRBD1. The J segment lost 0 bases and the V segment lost 5 bases, leaving 7 bases of the junction unmatched. The CDR3 extends over 16 amino acids. Germline V gene sequence: CDR1 MDHEN, CDR2 SYDVKM.

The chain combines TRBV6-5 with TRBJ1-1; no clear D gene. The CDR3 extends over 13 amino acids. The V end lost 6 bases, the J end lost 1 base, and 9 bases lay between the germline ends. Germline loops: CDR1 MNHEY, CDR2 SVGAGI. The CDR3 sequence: CASRRQENTEAFF. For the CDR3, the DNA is TGTGCCAGCAGGAGGCAAGAGAACACTGAAGCTTTCTTT.

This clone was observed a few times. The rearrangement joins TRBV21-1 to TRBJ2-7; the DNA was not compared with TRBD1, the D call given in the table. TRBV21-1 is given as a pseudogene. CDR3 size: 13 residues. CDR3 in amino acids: CASSRHTSYEQYF. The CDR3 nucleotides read TGTGCCAGCAGTCGACATACATCCTACGAGCAGTACTTC.

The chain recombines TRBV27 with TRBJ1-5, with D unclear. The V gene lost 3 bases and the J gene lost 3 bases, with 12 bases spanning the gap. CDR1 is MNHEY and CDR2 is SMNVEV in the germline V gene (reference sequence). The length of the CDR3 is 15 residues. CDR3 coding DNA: TGTGCCAGCAGTTTTTATTATGGGTCCAATCAGCCCCAGCATTTT. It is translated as CASSFYYGSNQPQHF.

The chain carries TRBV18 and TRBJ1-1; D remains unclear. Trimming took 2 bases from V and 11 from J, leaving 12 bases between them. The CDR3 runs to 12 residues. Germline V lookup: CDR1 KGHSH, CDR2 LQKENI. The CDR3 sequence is CASSPALYEAFF. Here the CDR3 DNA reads TGTGCCAGCTCACCAGCCTTATACGAGGCTTTCTTT.

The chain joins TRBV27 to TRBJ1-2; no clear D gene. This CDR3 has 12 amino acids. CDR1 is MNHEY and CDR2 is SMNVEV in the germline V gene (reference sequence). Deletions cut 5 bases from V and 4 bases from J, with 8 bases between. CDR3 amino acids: CASSAGSYGYTF. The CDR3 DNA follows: TGTGCCAGCAGTGCCGGGAGCTATGGCTACACCTTC.

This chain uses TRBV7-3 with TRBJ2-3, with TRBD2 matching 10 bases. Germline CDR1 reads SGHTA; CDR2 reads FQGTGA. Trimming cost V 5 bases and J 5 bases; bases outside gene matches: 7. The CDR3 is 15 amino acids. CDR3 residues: CASSIGAGGQDTQYF. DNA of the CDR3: TGTGCCAGCAGCATCGGAGCGGGGGGGCAAGATACGCAGTATTTT.

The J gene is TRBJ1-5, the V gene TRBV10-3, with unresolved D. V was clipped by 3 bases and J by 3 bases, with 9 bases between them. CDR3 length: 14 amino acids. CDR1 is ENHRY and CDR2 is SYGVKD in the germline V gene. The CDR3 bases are TGTGCCATCAGTGAAATAAGTGTCAATCAGCCCCAGCATTTT. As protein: CAISEISVNQPQHF.

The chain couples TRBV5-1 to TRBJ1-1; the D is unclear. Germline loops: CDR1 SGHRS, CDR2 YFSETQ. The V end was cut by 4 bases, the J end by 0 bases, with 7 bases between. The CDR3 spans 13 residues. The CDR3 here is CASSATLNTEAFF. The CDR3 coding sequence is TGCGCCAGCAGCGCGACGTTGAACACTGAAGCTTTCTTT.

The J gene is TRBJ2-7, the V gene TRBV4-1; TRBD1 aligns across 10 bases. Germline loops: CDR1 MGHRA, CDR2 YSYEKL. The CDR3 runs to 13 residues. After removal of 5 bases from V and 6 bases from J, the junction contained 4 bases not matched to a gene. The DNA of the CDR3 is TGCGCCAGCAGCACCGGGACAGGGGTCGAGCAGTACTTC. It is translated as CASSTGTGVEQYF.

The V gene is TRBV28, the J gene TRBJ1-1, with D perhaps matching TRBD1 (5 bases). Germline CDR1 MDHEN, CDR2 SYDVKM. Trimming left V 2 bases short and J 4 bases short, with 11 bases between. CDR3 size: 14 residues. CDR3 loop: CASSLQGGGTEAFF. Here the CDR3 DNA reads TGTGCCAGCAGTTTACAGGGTGGCGGCACTGAAGCTTTCTTT.

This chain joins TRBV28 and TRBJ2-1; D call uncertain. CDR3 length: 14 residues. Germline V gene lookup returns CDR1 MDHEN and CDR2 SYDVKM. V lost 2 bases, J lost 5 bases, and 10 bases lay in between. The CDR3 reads CASSLLTADNEQFF. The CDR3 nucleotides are TGTGCCAGCAGTTTACTGACGGCCGACAATGAGCAGTTCTTC.

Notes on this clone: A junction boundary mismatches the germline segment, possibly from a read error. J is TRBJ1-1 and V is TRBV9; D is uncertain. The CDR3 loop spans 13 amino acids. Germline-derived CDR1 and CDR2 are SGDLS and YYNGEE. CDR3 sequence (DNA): TGCGCCAGCAGCGTACGGTATGGCACTGAAGCTTTCTTT. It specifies CASSVRYGTEAFF.

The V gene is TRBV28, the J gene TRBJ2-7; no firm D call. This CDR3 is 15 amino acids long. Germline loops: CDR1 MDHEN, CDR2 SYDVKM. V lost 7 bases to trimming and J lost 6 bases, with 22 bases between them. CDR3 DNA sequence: TGTGCCAGCACGGGTAGGGCTCTTTGGGGTAGCGAGCAGTACTTC. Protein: CASTGRALWGSEQYF. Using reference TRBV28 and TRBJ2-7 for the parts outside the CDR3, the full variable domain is DVKVTQSSRYLVKRTGEKVFLECVQDMDHENMFWYRQDPGLGLRLIYFSYDVKMKEKGDIPEGYSVSREKKERFSLILESASTNQTSMYLCASTGRALWGSEQYFGPGTRLTVT.

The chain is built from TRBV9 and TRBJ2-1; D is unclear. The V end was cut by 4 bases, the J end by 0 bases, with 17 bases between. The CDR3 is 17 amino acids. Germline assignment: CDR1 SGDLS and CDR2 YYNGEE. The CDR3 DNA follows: TGTGCCAGCAGCCTAGTAGCTTCTAGGACCTCCTACAATGAGCAGTTCTTC. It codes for CASSLVASRTSYNEQFF.

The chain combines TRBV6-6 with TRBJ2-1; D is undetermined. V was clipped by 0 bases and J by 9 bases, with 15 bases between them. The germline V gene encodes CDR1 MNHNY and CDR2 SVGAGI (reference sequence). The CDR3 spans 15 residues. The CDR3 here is CASSYSWRPGGEQFF. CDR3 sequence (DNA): TGTGCCAGCAGTTACTCGTGGCGCCCTGGTGGTGAGCAGTTCTTC.

Written as DNA, the CDR3 is TGTGCCAGCAGCTACACCGACAACCGGGATGAGCAGTTCTTC. It specifies CASSYTDNRDEQFF. The chain uses TRBV27 and TRBJ2-1; no reliable D call. V dropped 6 bases and J dropped 8 bases, with 17 bases sitting between them. Germline CDR1 MNHEY, CDR2 SMNVEV (reference sequence). The CDR3 consists of 14 residues.

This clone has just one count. The CDR3 DNA is TGCGCCAGCAGCCAAGACCCCCGGGGGGTGGAGACCCAGTACTTC. Amino acid sequence: CASSQDPRGVETQYF. The chain uses TRBV4-1 and TRBJ2-5; TRBD2 matches at 7 bases. J gave up 5 bases and V 0 bases, and 6 bases lay outside the gene matches. Germline values: CDR1 MGHRA, CDR2 YSYEKL. The CDR3 totals 15 residues.

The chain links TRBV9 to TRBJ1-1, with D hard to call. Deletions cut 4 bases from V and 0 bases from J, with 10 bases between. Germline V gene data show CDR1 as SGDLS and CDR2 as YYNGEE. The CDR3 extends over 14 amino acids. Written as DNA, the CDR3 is TGTGCCAGCAGCCGGACGGGAATGAACACTGAAGCTTTCTTT. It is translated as CASSRTGMNTEAFF.